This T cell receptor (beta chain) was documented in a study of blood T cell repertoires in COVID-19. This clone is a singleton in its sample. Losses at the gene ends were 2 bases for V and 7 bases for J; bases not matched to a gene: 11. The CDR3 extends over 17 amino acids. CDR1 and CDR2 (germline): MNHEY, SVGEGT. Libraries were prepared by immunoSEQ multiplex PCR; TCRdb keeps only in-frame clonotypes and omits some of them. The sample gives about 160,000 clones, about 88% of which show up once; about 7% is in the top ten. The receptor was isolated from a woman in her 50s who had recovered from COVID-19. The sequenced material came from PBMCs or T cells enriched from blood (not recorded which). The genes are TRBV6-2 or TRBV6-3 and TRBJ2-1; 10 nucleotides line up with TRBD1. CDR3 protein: CASSYPTGGLLNNEQFF. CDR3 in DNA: TGTGCCAGCAGTTACCCGACAGGGGGCCTCCTTAATAATGAGCAGTTCTTC.